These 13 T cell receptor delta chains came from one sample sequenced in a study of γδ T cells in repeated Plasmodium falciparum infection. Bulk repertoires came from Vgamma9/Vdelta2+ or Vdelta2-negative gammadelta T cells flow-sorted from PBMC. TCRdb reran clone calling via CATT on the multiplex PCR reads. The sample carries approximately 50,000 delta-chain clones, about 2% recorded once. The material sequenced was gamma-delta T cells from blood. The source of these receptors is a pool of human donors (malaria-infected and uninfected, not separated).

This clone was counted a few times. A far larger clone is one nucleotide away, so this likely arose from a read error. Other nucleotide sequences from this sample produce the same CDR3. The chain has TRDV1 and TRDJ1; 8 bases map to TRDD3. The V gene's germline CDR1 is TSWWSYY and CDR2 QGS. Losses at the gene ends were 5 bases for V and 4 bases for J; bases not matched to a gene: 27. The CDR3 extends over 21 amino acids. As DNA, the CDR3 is TGTGCTCTTGGGAAACCCCGTCTATATCCTTCCCCATACTGGGGGGGCGATAAACTCATCTTT. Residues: CALGKPRLYPSPYWGGDKLIF.

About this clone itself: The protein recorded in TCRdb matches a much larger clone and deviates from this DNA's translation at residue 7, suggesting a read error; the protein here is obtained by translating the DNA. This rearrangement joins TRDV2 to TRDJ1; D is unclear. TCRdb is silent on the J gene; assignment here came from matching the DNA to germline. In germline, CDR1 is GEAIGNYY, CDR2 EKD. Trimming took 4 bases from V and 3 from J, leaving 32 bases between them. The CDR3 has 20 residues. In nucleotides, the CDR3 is TGTGCCTGTGAACCTATGGTGATAGAAAGGGTTCCAAGGGTGGCCGATAAACTCATCTTT. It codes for CACEPMVIERVPRVADKLIF.

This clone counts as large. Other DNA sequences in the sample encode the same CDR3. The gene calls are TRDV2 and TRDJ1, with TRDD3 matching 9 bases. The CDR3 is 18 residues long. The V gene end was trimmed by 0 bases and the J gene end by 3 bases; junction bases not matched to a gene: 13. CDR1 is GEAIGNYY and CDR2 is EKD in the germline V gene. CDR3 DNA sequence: TGTGCCTGTGACACCGGTTCCTTACTGGGGGAGCACCCCGATAAACTCATCTTT. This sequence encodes CACDTGSLLGEHPDKLIF.

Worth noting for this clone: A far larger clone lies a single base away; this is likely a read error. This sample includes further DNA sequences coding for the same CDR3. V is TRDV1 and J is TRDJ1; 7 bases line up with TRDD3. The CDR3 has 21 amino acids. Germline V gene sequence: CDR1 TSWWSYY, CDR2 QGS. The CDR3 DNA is TGTGCTCTTGGGGAACTGGCCTACGAGGATACGCCTTGGGATTACACCGATAAGCTCATCTTT. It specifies CALGELAYEDTPWDYTDKLIF.

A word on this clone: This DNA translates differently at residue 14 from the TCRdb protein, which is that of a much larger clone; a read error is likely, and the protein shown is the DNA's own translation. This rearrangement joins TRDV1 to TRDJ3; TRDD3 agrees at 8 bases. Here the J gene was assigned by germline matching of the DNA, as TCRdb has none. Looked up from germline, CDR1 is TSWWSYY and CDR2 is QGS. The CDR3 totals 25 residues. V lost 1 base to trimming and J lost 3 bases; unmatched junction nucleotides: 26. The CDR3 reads CALGEPLSANVWGTPFDWDTRQMFF. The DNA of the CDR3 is TGTGCTCTTGGGGAACCCCTTTCGGCAAATGTCTGGGGGACACCGTTCGACTGGGACACCCGACAGATGTTTTTC.

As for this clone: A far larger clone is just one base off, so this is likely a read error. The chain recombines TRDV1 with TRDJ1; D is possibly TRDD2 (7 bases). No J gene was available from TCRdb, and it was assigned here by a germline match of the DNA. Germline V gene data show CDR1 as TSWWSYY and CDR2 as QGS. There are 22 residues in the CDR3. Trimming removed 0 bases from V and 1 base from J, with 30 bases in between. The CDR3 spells CALGELWPSFLLGFPGTDKLIF. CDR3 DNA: TGTGCTCTTGGGGAACTTTGGCCTTCCTTCCTGCTGGGGTTCCCCGGCACCGATAAACTCATCTTT.

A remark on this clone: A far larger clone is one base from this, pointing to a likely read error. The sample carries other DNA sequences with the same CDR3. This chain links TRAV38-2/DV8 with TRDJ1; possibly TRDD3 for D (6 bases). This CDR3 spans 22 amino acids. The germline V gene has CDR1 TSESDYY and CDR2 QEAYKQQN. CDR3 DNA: TGTGCTTATAGAAGCGGCTACGTTCGGGGTGGGGGCCACCTACGGTACACCGATAAACTCATCTTT. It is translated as CAYRSGYVRGGGHLRYTDKLIF.

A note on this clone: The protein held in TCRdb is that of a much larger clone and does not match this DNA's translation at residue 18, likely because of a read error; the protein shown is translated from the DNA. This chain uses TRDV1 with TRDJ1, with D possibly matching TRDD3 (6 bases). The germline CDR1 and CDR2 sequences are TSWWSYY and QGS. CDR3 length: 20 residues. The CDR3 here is CALGELIWTDGDWDTDKPIF. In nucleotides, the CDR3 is TGTGCTCTTGGGGAACTTATATGGACAGACGGGGACTGGGACACCGATAAACCCATCTTT.

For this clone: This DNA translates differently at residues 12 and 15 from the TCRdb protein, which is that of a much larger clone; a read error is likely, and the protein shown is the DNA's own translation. The CDR3 is CAFSAFLHFPERGGTGELIF. In nucleotides, the CDR3 is TGTGCCTTTAGTGCCTTCCTACATTTTCCAGAACGGGGGGGCACCGGCGAACTCATCTTT. The V gene is TRDV3, the J gene TRDJ1; 9 bases align to TRDD2. With V trimmed by 0 bases and J by 9 bases, 29 bases remained unmatched. The CDR3 spans 20 residues. Looked up from germline, CDR1 is TVYSNPD and CDR2 is GDNSRS (reference sequence).

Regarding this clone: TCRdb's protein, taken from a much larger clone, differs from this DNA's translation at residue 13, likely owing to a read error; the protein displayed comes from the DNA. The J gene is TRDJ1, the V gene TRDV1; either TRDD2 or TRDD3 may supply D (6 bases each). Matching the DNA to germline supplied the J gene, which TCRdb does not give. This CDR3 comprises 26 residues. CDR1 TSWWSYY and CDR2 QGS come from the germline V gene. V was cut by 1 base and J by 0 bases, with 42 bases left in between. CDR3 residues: CALGEPYILLSVPGAPGWGYTDKLIF. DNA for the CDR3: TGTGCTCTTGGGGAACCGTATATCCTACTTTCCGTACCGGGGGCCCCTGGGTGGGGATACACCGATAAACTCATCTTT.

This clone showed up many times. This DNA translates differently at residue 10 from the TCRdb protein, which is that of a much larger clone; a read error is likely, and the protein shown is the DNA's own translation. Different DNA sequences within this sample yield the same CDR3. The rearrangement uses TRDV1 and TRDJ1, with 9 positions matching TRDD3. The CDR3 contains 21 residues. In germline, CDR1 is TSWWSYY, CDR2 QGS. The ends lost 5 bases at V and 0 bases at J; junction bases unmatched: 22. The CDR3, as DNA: TGTGCTCTTGGGTCCTGCCTGCCGTACCGGGGGATACCACGTTACACCGATAAACTCATCTTT. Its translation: CALGSCLPYRGIPRYTDKLIF.

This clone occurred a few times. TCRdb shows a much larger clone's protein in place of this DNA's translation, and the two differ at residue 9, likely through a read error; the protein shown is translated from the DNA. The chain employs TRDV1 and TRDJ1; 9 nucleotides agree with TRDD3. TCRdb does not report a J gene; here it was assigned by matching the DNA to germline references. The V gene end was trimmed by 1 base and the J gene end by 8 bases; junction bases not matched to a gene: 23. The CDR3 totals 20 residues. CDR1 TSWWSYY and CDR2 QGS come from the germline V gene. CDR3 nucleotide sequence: TGTGCTCTTGGGGAACCACTGAGTTCTTGGGGGATAAAAGTTGTTTCGAAACTCATCTTT. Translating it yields CALGEPLSSWGIKVVSKLIF.

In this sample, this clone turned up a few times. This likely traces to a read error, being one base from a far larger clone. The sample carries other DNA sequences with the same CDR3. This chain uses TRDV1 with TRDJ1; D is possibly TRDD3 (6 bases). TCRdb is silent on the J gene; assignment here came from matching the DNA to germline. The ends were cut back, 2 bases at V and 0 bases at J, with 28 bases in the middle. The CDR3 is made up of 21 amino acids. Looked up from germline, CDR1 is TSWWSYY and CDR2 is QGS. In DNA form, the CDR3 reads TGTGCTCTTGGGGAATCCTCCCGATTCCTGCATTTTGGGGGTTACACCGATAAACTCATCTTT. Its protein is CALGESSRFLHFGGYTDKLIF.